The source of this T cell receptor beta chain is a study of blood T cell repertoires in COVID-19. In the authors' workflow: Counts of nucleated cells, estimated from reference gene primer amplification, were obtained. TCRdb's copy holds only in-frame clones and misses some; the assay was immunoSEQ multiplex PCR. V and J calls and clone size are copied from that table; D and trimming were computed from the DNA. The data hold approximately 130,000 clones, with 70% to 90% observed a single time. Sequenced sample: peripheral blood. The TCR originated in a human donor in a cohort sampled during active COVID-19.

CDR3 coding DNA: TGTGCCAGCTCATTCGGGGAGGGGCTCCCTGGAAACACCATATATTTT. Encoded protein: CASSFGEGLPGNTIYF. The gene calls are TRBV18 and TRBJ1-3; D is possibly TRBD1 (5 bases). This CDR3 region has 16 residues. Trimming removed 5 bases from V and 2 bases from J, with 16 bases in between. CDR1 is KGHSH, CDR2 LQKENI, per germline.